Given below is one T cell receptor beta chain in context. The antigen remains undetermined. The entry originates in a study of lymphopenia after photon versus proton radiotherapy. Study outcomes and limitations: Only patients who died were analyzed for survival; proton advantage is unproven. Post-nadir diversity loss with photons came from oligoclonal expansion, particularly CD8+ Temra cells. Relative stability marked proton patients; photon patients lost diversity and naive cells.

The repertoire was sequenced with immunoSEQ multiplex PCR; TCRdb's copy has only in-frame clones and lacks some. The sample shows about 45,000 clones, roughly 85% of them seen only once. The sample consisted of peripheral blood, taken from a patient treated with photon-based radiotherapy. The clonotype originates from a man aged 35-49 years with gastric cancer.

CDR3: CASSRAGQQETQYF. The CDR3 DNA sequence: TGTGCCAGCAGCAGAGCGGGACAGCAAGAGACCCAGTACTTC. The chain links TRBV7-9 to TRBJ2-5; D is perhaps TRBD1 or TRBD2 (7 bases each). V lost 5 bases, J lost 2 bases, and 12 bases lay in between. CDR1 is SEHNR and CDR2 is FQNEAQ in the germline V gene (reference sequence). This CDR3 is 14 amino acids long.